The 21 T cell receptor beta chains below come from one sample, sequenced in a study of cytomegalovirus exposure and HLA in healthy donors. The PCR had 60 Vbeta and 13 Jbeta primers. The method was immunoSEQ multiplex PCR; TCRdb's version includes in-frame clones alone and lacks a portion of them. The data show some 160,000 clones, with just over 75% seen just once and roughly 1.5% held by the top ten. The sequencing sample was made of PBMCs. The origin of the receptors is a man in his forties in good health and CMV-seronegative.

This clone has only one observation. This chain uses TRBV14 with TRBJ2-6, with 7 bases identical to TRBD1. CDR3 length: 21 residues. After removal of 4 bases from V and 0 bases from J, the junction contained 18 bases not matched to a gene. Germline lookup yields CDR1 SGHDN and CDR2 FVKESK. The CDR3 DNA is TGTGCCAGCAGCCTACGCCCGGGACAGCTAACCCCAAGCTCTGGGGCCAACGTCCTGACTTTC. Translated: CASSLRPGQLTPSSGANVLTF.

This clone was observed once. The chain carries TRBV7-9 and TRBJ2-3; tentatively, D is TRBD1 (6 bases). The CDR3 has 17 amino acids. Germline V gives CDR1 SEHNR, CDR2 FQNEAQ (reference sequence). Trimming cost V 7 bases and J 2 bases, with 22 bases left between them. In DNA, the CDR3 is TGTGCCAGCATCCCATCTTACCGGGACACACCCACAGATACGCAGTATTTT. Amino acid sequence: CASIPSYRDTPTDTQYF.

Notes on this clone: The junction shows a germline mismatch at one end, possibly a read error. The chain couples TRBV11-2 to TRBJ2-6, with D possibly being TRBD1 (6 bases). Germline CDR1 SGHAT, CDR2 FQNNGV. This CDR3 contains 18 residues. The CDR3 region has the DNA TGTGCCAGCAGCTTAGTATCAGGGGTCCCCTCTGGGGCCAACGGCCTGACTTTC. Residues: CASSLVSGVPSGANGLTF.

This clone was recorded once. The gene calls are TRBV7-2 and TRBJ2-3, with 10 nucleotides matching TRBD2. CDR1 and CDR2 (germline): SGHTA, FQGNSA. The length of the CDR3 is 18 residues. The trim removed 3 bases at V and 1 base at J, leaving 10 bases unmatched. The CDR3 loop reads CASSLSPSGRSGTDTQYF. Here the CDR3 DNA reads TGTGCCAGCAGCTTGTCCCCTAGCGGGAGATCGGGCACAGATACGCAGTATTTT.

The chain employs TRBV10-3 and TRBJ1-1; D is undetermined. Deletions cut 8 bases from V and 4 bases from J, with 23 bases between. The CDR3 contains 16 residues. Germline CDR1 is ENHRY and CDR2 is SYGVKD. CDR3 loop: CAIGRSRRPEGTEAFF. In nucleotides, the CDR3 is TGTGCCATCGGAAGGAGCCGGCGGCCAGAGGGCACTGAAGCTTTCTTT.

The genes are TRBV18 and TRBJ1-2, with D perhaps matching TRBD1 (5 bases). This CDR3 region has 12 residues. Germline assignment: CDR1 KGHSH and CDR2 LQKENI. Trimming pared 2 bases from V and 4 bases from J, leaving 5 bases between. CDR3: CASSPDSYGYTF. Here the CDR3 DNA reads TGTGCCAGCTCACCAGACAGCTATGGCTACACCTTC.

The chain carries TRBV5-1 and TRBJ2-1, with 12 bases identical to TRBD2. After removal of 3 bases from V and 9 bases from J, the junction contained 7 bases not matched to a gene. Germline values: CDR1 SGHRS, CDR2 YFSETQ. This CDR3 has 15 amino acids. The CDR3 nucleotides are TGCGCCAGCAGCTCAGGACTAGCGGGATTCGGTGAGCAGTTCTTC. The encoded protein is CASSSGLAGFGEQFF.

The genes are TRBV28 and TRBJ1-2, with 8 bases lining up with TRBD1. This CDR3 comprises 15 residues. V was clipped by 8 bases and J by 1 base; unmatched bases: 9. The germline V gene encodes CDR1 MDHEN and CDR2 SYDVKM. CDR3 residues: CASLGQEAFNYGYTF. DNA for the CDR3: TGTGCCAGCCTGGGACAGGAGGCTTTTAACTATGGCTACACCTTC.

This clone was found once. This chain connects TRBV19 to TRBJ1-2; tentatively, D is TRBD1 (5 bases). The CDR3 contains 13 residues. The germline V gene has CDR1 LNHDA and CDR2 SQIVND (reference sequence). The ends were cut back, 6 bases at V and 5 bases at J, with 13 bases in the middle. The CDR3 DNA is TGTGCCAGTAGCCCGGACACAAGATATGGCTACACCTTC. As protein: CASSPDTRYGYTF.

V is TRBV5-1 and J is TRBJ2-5; TRBD1 aligns across 7 bases. The CDR3 spans 14 residues. J was trimmed by 3 bases and V by 4 bases; bases with no gene match: 6. Germline CDR1 is SGHRS and CDR2 is YFSETQ. This CDR3 is CASSTQGREETQYF. As DNA, the CDR3 is TGCGCCAGCAGCACACAGGGGCGAGAAGAGACCCAGTACTTC.

V gene TRBV28 combines with J gene TRBJ2-2; no reliable D call. V lost 7 bases, J lost 6 bases, and 21 bases lay in between. This CDR3 is 16 amino acids long. Looked up from germline, CDR1 is MDHEN and CDR2 is SYDVKM. The CDR3 DNA reads TGTGCCAGCACCCAGCCCTTGACCCTCCGGGCCGGGGAGCTGTTTTTT. Its protein product is CASTQPLTLRAGELFF.

This chain connects TRBV30 to TRBJ1-5; 9 nucleotides line up with TRBD1. The length of the CDR3 is 15 residues. CDR1 is GTSNPN, CDR2 SVGIG, per germline (reference sequence). The J segment lost 9 bases and the V segment lost 3 bases, leaving 12 bases of the junction unmatched. The CDR3, as DNA: TGTGCCTGGAGATCCGGGACAGGGAGGTCCTTGCCCCAGCATTTT. It yields the protein CAWRSGTGRSLPQHF.

The chain joins TRBV11-1 to TRBJ2-1; TRBD1 agrees at 7 bases. Germline V lookup: CDR1 SGHAT, CDR2 FQDESV (reference sequence). The CDR3 contains 13 residues. Trimming removed 6 bases from V and 5 bases from J; junction bases left unmatched: 4. DNA of the CDR3: TGTGCCAGCAGGAGGGACAGCGACAATGAGCAGTTCTTC. Protein sequence: CASRRDSDNEQFF.

The chain has TRBV7-9 and TRBJ2-7, with 10 bases that match TRBD1. The CDR3 consists of 14 residues. Germline values: CDR1 SEHNR, CDR2 FQNEAQ (reference sequence). The trim removed 7 bases at V and 4 bases at J, leaving 7 bases unmatched. CDR3 nucleotides: TGTGCCAGCACCCCAGACAGGGGGCTATACGAGCAGTACTTC. Protein: CASTPDRGLYEQYF.

Comment on this clone: The junction and the germline gene differ at one end; a read error may be behind it. The J gene is TRBJ2-7, the V gene TRBV7-9, with 8 bases matching TRBD1. This CDR3 has 14 residues. Germline CDR1 reads SEHNR; CDR2 reads FQNEAQ (reference sequence). The CDR3 here is CSSSSWTPGQVTYF. CDR3 DNA sequence: TGTTCCAGCAGCTCATGGACCCCGGGACAGGTTACTTACTTC.

The table lists this clone with a count of one. The J gene is TRBJ2-2, the V gene TRBV7-2; 11 bases are a match to TRBD2. The CDR3 spans 17 residues. With 1 base clipped from V and 6 bases from J, the junction kept 7 bases outside the gene matches. Germline CDR1 is SGHTA and CDR2 is FQGNSA. CDR3 amino acids: CASSLVAGGPWAGELFF. CDR3 nucleotide sequence: TGTGCCAGCAGCTTAGTAGCGGGAGGGCCCTGGGCCGGGGAGCTGTTTTTT.

This clone occurred once. V and J are TRBV5-6 and TRBJ2-3, with 8 bases aligning to TRBD2. Germline V gives CDR1 SGHDT, CDR2 YYEEEE. The CDR3 totals 17 residues. Germline trimming cut 5 bases from V and 6 bases from J; bases unmatched to any gene: 17. Here the CDR3 reads CASRREVVSLLGDTQYF. In nucleotides, the CDR3 is TGTGCCAGCAGGCGGGAGGTCGTCAGTCTTTTGGGGGATACGCAGTATTTT.

This rearrangement joins TRBV7-8 to TRBJ2-5, with 10 bases fitting TRBD2. This CDR3 comprises 16 residues. Germline trimming cut 6 bases from V and 2 bases from J; bases unmatched to any gene: 9. Germline CDR1 reads SGHVS; CDR2 reads FQNEAQ. CDR3: CASRGLSGRGQETQYF. DNA for the CDR3: TGTGCCAGCAGGGGGTTAAGCGGGAGGGGGCAAGAGACCCAGTACTTC.

The V and J genes are TRBV5-1 and TRBJ2-7, with TRBD2 as a possible D gene (6 bases). The ends were cut back, 4 bases at V and 3 bases at J, with 14 bases in the middle. Germline-derived CDR1 and CDR2 are SGHRS and YFSETQ. The CDR3 contains 14 residues. The CDR3 sequence is CASSVVAGLYEQYF. The DNA for the CDR3 is TGCGCCAGCAGCGTCGTTGCGGGACTCTACGAGCAGTACTTC.

The chain links TRBV7-2 to TRBJ2-7, with 10 bases lining up with TRBD2. CDR1 and CDR2 (germline): SGHTA, FQGNSA. The CDR3 is made up of 15 amino acids. V trimming: 4 bases; J trimming: 5 bases; junction bases outside the gene matches: 8. The CDR3 protein is CASSYLAGVTHEQYF. The CDR3 DNA reads as TGTGCCAGCAGCTATCTAGCGGGAGTTACCCACGAGCAGTACTTC.

This sequence joins TRBV11-2 and TRBJ2-1; a possible D gene is TRBD2 (5 bases). CDR1 and CDR2 (germline): SGHAT, FQNNGV. Trimming removed 6 bases from V and 4 bases from J, with 25 bases in between. The CDR3 is 18 amino acids. The CDR3 is CASSRGREGGLLYNEQFF. The CDR3 DNA reads TGTGCCAGCAGTCGCGGCAGAGAGGGCGGATTACTATACAATGAGCAGTTCTTC.